The clone carrying this T cell receptor (beta chain) was counted between two and nine times. The data derive from a study of T cell changes during pregnancy in multiple sclerosis. Profiled with immunoSEQ multiplex PCR; TCRdb holds only in-frame clones, not every one. The top ten hold about 1% of the sample, which has about 71,000 clones, approximately 92% seen once. Per the germline V gene, CDR1 is SGHRS and CDR2 is YFSETQ. Unmatched junction bases numbered 3, after V lost 4 bases and J lost 0 bases. The CDR3 is 14 residues long. The chain has TRBV5-1 and TRBJ1-1, with 7 positions matching TRBD1. The sample in question was peripheral blood, obtained in the third trimester of pregnancy. The receptor was derived from a female donor with multiple sclerosis, enrolled in a pregnancy study. In nucleotides, the CDR3 is TGCGCCAGCAGCCGGGACAGCATGAACACTGAAGCTTTCTTT. As protein: CASSRDSMNTEAFF.